Listed below are T cell receptor beta chains from one sample, sequenced in a study of shared clonotypes between healthy human individuals. Assay: immunoSEQ multiplex PCR; the TCRdb copy retains only in-frame clones and omits some. Of 550,000 to 800,000 clones in the sample, about 74% were seen once. The sample taken for sequencing was memory CD4+ T cells sorted from blood. The source of these receptors is a woman aged 30 to 39 in good health. The CDR3 runs from the conserved cysteine through the conserved F or W. The D gene is left open where the match is weak. A clone size is listed for some rows: how often the clone was seen (once, few, many), or a class if it is expanded.

>TRBV6-6|TRBD2|-|TRBJ2-7
TGTGCCAGCAGCCTGACTAGCGGGAGCTACGAGCAGTACTTC
CASSLTSGSYEQYF
>TRBV19|TRBD1|-|TRBJ2-2
TGTGCCAGTAGTTCCCGGACAGGGGCGAACACCGGGGAGCTGTTTTTT
CASSSRTGANTGELFF
>TRBV7-9|-|-|TRBJ2-7
TGTGCCAGCAGCTTCGAGATCCAAACGTCCTACGAGCAGTACTTC
CASSFEIQTSYEQYF
>TRBV18|-|-|TRBJ2-7
TGTGCCAGCTCACCACCGGGCGGAACCTACGAGCAGTACTTC
CASSPPGGTYEQYF
>TRBV28|TRBD1|-|TRBJ2-2
TGTGCCAGCAGCCCACAGGGGGCGAACACCGGGGAGCTGTTTTTT
CASSPQGANTGELFF
>TRBV7-9|-|-|TRBJ2-3
TGTGCCAGCAGCCCCGACAAACGCACAGATACGCAGTATTTT
CASSPDKRTDTQYF
>TRBV6-1|-|-|TRBJ1-4
TGTGCCAGCATTCGACAAGGAAATGAAAAACTGTTTTTT
CASIRQGNEKLFF
>TRBV7-9|TRBD1|many|TRBJ2-7
TGTGCCAGCGGGGAAGGGACAGGGAGAGGCTCCTACGAGCAGTACTTC
CASGEGTGRGSYEQYF
>TRBV6-5|-|few|TRBJ1-1
TGTGCCAGCAGGGCGATCAGGAACACTGAAGCTTTCTTT
CASRAIRNTEAFF
>TRBV7-8|TRBD1|-|TRBJ1-6
TGTGCCAGCAGCTTAGATCCGGGACAGGGGGCCCTAGCGAGCTCCTATAATTCACCCCTCCACTTT
CASSLDPGQGALASSYNSPLHF
>TRBV7-9|-|-|TRBJ2-7
TGTGCCAGCAGTCTACAGGGAAGCTCCTACGAGCAGTACTTC
CASSLQGSSYEQYF
>TRBV6-6|-|once|TRBJ2-7
TGTGCCAGCAGTTTAACTATCTACGAGCAGTACTTC
CASSLTIYEQYF
>TRBV11-2|-|-|TRBJ1-2
TGTGCCAGCAGCTTAGATTTGAGAAGCTATGGCTACACCTTC
CASSLDLRSYGYTF
>TRBV13|TRBD1|-|TRBJ1-1
TGTGCCAGCAGCCACAGACAGGGGATCACTGAAGCTTTCTTT
CASSHRQGITEAFF
>TRBV5-1|TRBD2|once|TRBJ2-3
TGCGCCAGCAGCCGCGGACTAGCGGGGAGCACAGATACGCAGTATTTT
CASSRGLAGSTDTQYF
>TRBV28|-|few|TRBJ2-7
TGTGCCAGCAGTCATCGCTACGAGCAGTACTTC
CASSHRYEQYF
>TRBV11-2|TRBD1|-|TRBJ2-5
TGTGCCAGCAGCTTGGCCGGGACAGGGCGCGAGACCCAGTACTTC
CASSLAGTGRETQYF
>TRBV27|TRBD2|-|TRBJ2-3
TGTGCCAGCAGTTCTCGCGGGAGAGTCACAGATACGCAGTATTTT
CASSSRGRVTDTQYF
>TRBV5-1|TRBD2|-|TRBJ2-1
TGCGCCAGCAGCTTGGCCGTGACTAGCGGGAGAGGTGAGCAGTTCTTC
CASSLAVTSGRGEQFF
>TRBV11-1|-|-|TRBJ1-4
TGTGCCAGCAGCTTAGCCTTCGGGCGTGAGGAAAAACTGTTTTTT
CASSLAFGREEKLFF
>TRBV19|TRBD1|-|TRBJ1-4
TGTGCCAGTAGTTTCCGACAGGGGATCCGTGAAAAACTGTTTTTT
CASSFRQGIREKLFF
>TRBV10-3|TRBD2|-|TRBJ2-7
TGTGCCATCAGCGCGTCTAGCGGGAGGGCGGGCGAGCAGTACTTC
CAISASSGRAGEQYF
>TRBV28|-|few|TRBJ1-1
TGTGCCAGTACCGGCACTGAAGCTTTCTTT
CASTGTEAFF
>TRBV27|TRBD2|-|TRBJ2-5
TGTGCCAGCAGGAGTAGCGGGAGGACGGGGGAGCAGTACTTC
CASRSSGRTGEQYF
>TRBV30|-|many|TRBJ1-3
TGTGCCTGGAGTGGCGGTACAGTAGGAAACACCATATATTTT
CAWSGGTVGNTIYF
>TRBV2|-|-|TRBJ1-5
TGTGCCAGCAGTGGGACACTATATCAGCCCCAGCATTTT
CASSGTLYQPQHF
>TRBV28|TRBD2|-|TRBJ2-1
TGTGCCAGCAGCTCTCTGGGACTAAGTGGTTACAATGAGCAGTTCTTC
CASSSLGLSGYNEQFF
>TRBV4-1|-|-|TRBJ1-5
TGCGCCAGCAGCCAAGAAACGGGACGACCGAGCAATCAGCCCCAGCATTTT
CASSQETGRPSNQPQHF
>TRBV7-9|-|few|TRBJ2-5
TGTGCCAGCAGCTTAGGGTCAGCAAAGGAAGAGACCCAGTACTTC
CASSLGSAKEETQYF
>TRBV4-1|-|many|TRBJ1-5
TGCGCCAGCAGCCAAGGGTTCAGGGAAGGACAGCCCCAGCATTTT
CASSQGFREGQPQHF
>TRBV6-1|-|-|TRBJ1-1
TGTGCCAGCAGGGGGTATTGGGGGTTCACTGAAGCTTTCTTT
CASRGYWGFTEAFF
>TRBV7-3|-|-|TRBJ1-1
TGTGCCAGCAGCTCCCAGAGGGACACTGAAGCTTTCTTT
CASSSQRDTEAFF
>TRBV6-6|-|few|TRBJ1-5
TGTGCCAGCAGTTATACCACGGCGGGGACGGGACAGCCCCAGCATTTT
CASSYTTAGTGQPQHF